These 22 T cell receptor beta chains share one sample of origin, sequenced in a study of beta chain features in type 1 diabetes. Antigen specificity for these receptors is unknown. What was sequenced were expressed TCRB transcripts, since all of the isolated RNA had been reverse transcribed. Assay used: immunoSEQ multiplex PCR; TCRdb lists only in-frame clones, some missing. Among 40,000 to 65,000 clones listed, 63% were seen once. Whole-study results and caveats: Shorter TCRB CDR3s, moderately but significantly so, marked every one of the four CD4+ subsets in Type 1 diabetes patients.

Sequences were obtained from stem cell memory CD4+ T cells from blood. The receptors come from a woman aged 25 to 45 with type 1 diabetes.

This clone was seen just once. The V call is TRBV5-1, the J call TRBJ1-5, with D possibly being TRBD1 (6 bases). Germline CDR1 SGHRS, CDR2 YFSETQ. CDR3 size: 15 residues. Between the trimmed V and J ends, which lost 0 bases and 0 bases, there was a span of 7 bases. CDR3 region: CASSLGTDSNQPQHF. The CDR3 nucleotides are TGCGCCAGCAGCTTGGGGACAGATAGCAATCAGCCCCAGCATTTT.

CDR3 coding DNA: TGTGCCAGCAGCTTACAGGGGGCGTACGAGACCCAGTACTTC. Encoded protein: CASSLQGAYETQYF. The chain joins TRBV5-6 to TRBJ2-5, with 9 bases identical to TRBD1. V lost 2 bases to trimming and J lost 5 bases; unmatched junction nucleotides: 4. This CDR3 region has 14 residues. Germline CDR1 is SGHDT and CDR2 is YYEEEE.

The V and J genes are TRBV10-3 and TRBJ2-3; 7 bases match TRBD2. Trimming took 6 bases from V and 1 from J; bases not matched to a gene: 7. CDR1 ENHRY and CDR2 SYGVKD come from the germline V gene. The CDR3 length is 15 residues. The CDR3 sequence: CAISWSAGGTDTQYF. CDR3 nucleotide sequence: TGTGCCATCAGCTGGTCGGCGGGAGGCACAGATACGCAGTATTTT.

The chain couples TRBV4-1 to TRBJ2-7; the D is unclear. V gave up 5 bases and J gave up 2 bases, with 10 bases separating them. The CDR3 is 13 residues long. The germline V gene encodes CDR1 MGHRA and CDR2 YSYEKL. The CDR3 protein is CASSGRLTYEQYF. CDR3 bases: TGCGCCAGCAGCGGCAGGTTGACCTACGAGCAGTACTTC.

The rearrangement uses TRBV19 and TRBJ2-2; D uncertain. This CDR3 is built from 14 residues. Germline V gene data show CDR1 as LNHDA and CDR2 as SQIVND (reference sequence). V shed 4 bases and J shed 6 bases, with 12 bases lying between them. In DNA, the CDR3 is TGTGCCAGTAGTAGTGGCGGAGAGGCCGGGGAGCTGTTTTTT. Amino acid sequence: CASSSGGEAGELFF.

In DNA form, the CDR3 reads TGTGCCAGCATTAACGAGGGGGCAGGTACTGAAGCTTTCTTT. Translation: CASINEGAGTEAFF. The rearrangement links TRBV6-5 to TRBJ1-1; 7 bases map to TRBD1. The CDR3 sequence is 14 residues long. V lost 7 bases and J lost 5; bases outside the gene matches: 10. Germline values: CDR1 MNHEY, CDR2 SVGAGI.

The chain recombines TRBV27 with TRBJ2-7, with D unresolved. The CDR3 totals 14 residues. V was pared by 1 base and J by 3 bases, with 10 bases between. Germline CDR1 is MNHEY and CDR2 is SMNVEV (reference sequence). In DNA, the CDR3 is TGTGCCAGCAGTTTATGGGCAGATCACTACGAGCAGTACTTC. Its protein product is CASSLWADHYEQYF.

The chain employs TRBV2 and TRBJ1-5; D may be TRBD1 (5 bases). CDR3 length: 14 residues. Germline assignment: CDR1 SNHLY and CDR2 FYNNEI. Trimming took off 4 bases at V and 6 bases at J, with 13 bases between the two ends. DNA for the CDR3: TGTGCCAGCAGTGGACAGAGGTTGGGTCAGCCCCAGCATTTT. Translation gives CASSGQRLGQPQHF.

For the CDR3, the DNA is TGCGCCAGCAGCTTGGGGACTAGCGGGAGCTACGAGCAGTACTTC. This codes for CASSLGTSGSYEQYF. The chain employs TRBV5-1 and TRBJ2-7; 13 nucleotides match TRBD2. With 0 bases clipped from V and 3 bases from J, the junction kept 0 bases outside the gene matches. The CDR3 runs to 15 residues. Germline V gene sequence: CDR1 SGHRS, CDR2 YFSETQ.

The chain links TRBV29-1 to TRBJ2-3, with 9 bases aligning to TRBD2. V lost 5 bases to trimming and J lost 6 bases; unmatched junction nucleotides: 6. The germline CDR1 and CDR2 sequences are SQVTM and ANQGSEA. This CDR3 spans 13 amino acids. CDR3 residues: CSVTGTSRDTQYF. The DNA for the CDR3 is TGCAGCGTTACCGGGACTAGCCGGGATACGCAGTATTTT.

This clone was counted a single time. The chain links TRBV5-1 to TRBJ2-3; TRBD2 aligns across 13 bases. V shed 4 bases and J 8 bases; nucleotides not matched to a gene: 7. This CDR3 region has 15 residues. Germline loops: CDR1 SGHRS, CDR2 YFSETQ. The DNA of the CDR3 is TGCGCCAGCAGCCAGGGACTAGCGGGACGGGGTACGCAGTATTTT. This encodes CASSQGLAGRGTQYF.

The chain has TRBV13 and TRBJ1-4; 11 bases are a match to TRBD1. J gave up 4 bases and V 3 bases, and 10 bases lay outside the gene matches. The CDR3 is made up of 18 amino acids. Germline V gene data show CDR1 as PRHDT and CDR2 as FYEKMQ (reference sequence). The CDR3 DNA is TGTGCCAGCAGCTTCTATAAGGGACAGGGGGGGGATAATGAAAAACTGTTTTTT. It encodes CASSFYKGQGGDNEKLFF.

The chain is built from TRBV10-3 and TRBJ2-1; 7 nucleotides agree with TRBD2. CDR1 and CDR2 (germline): ENHRY, SYGVKD. The CDR3 extends over 17 amino acids. V lost 6 bases to trimming and J lost 0 bases; unmatched junction nucleotides: 11. CDR3 in DNA: TGTGCCATCAGCCCTTCCACCCGGGAGGCCTCCTACAATGAGCAGTTCTTC. Translated: CAISPSTREASYNEQFF.

The chain has TRBV5-1 and TRBJ2-1; maybe TRBD1 (5 bases). Trimming removed 4 bases at V and 7 bases at J, with 18 bases between. Germline V lookup: CDR1 SGHRS, CDR2 YFSETQ. This CDR3 is built from 15 residues. The CDR3 here is CASSPQGLGVNEQFF. For the CDR3, the DNA is TGCGCCAGCAGCCCACAAGGGTTAGGGGTAAATGAGCAGTTCTTC.

The V gene is TRBV7-9, the J gene TRBJ1-2; a weak D match, TRBD1 (6 bases). Per the germline V gene, CDR1 is SEHNR and CDR2 is FQNEAQ (reference sequence). This CDR3 region has 14 residues. V was shortened by 5 bases and J by 2 bases, with 12 bases between the two germline ends. CDR3 sequence (DNA): TGTGCCAGCAGCGCCCGAGGGGGAAACTATGGCTACACCTTC. The encoded protein is CASSARGGNYGYTF. The full variable domain, its missing parts supplied by reference TRBV7-9 and TRBJ1-2, is DTGVSQNPRHKITKRGQNVTFRCDPISEHNRLYWYRQTLGQGPEFLTYFQNEAQLEKSRLLSDRFSAERPKGSFSTLEIQRTEQGDSAMYLCASSARGGNYGYTFGSGTRLTVV.

V usage is TRBV7-8 and J usage is TRBJ1-2; TRBD1 might be the D (5 bases). V was cut by 0 bases and J by 4 bases, with 9 bases left in between. Per germline, CDR1 SGHVS and CDR2 FQNEAQ. The CDR3 sequence is 14 residues long. This chain's CDR3 is CASSLAGEGYGYTF. In nucleotides, the CDR3 is TGTGCCAGCAGCTTAGCGGGGGAGGGCTATGGCTACACCTTC.

This rearrangement joins TRBV29-1 to TRBJ2-3; 14 bases are a match to TRBD2. The CDR3 runs to 15 residues. Trimming removed 3 bases from V and 4 bases from J; junction bases left unmatched: 3. Germline-derived CDR1 and CDR2 are SQVTM and ANQGSEA. The CDR3 DNA sequence: TGCAGCGTTGACCGACTAGCGGGAGGGGCAGATACGCAGTATTTT. It translates to CSVDRLAGGADTQYF.

This chain links TRBV5-1 with TRBJ2-2; possible D gene TRBD2, 5 bases. CDR3 length equals 17 residues. CDR1 SGHRS and CDR2 YFSETQ come from the germline V gene. Trimming left V 3 bases short and J 3 bases short, with 18 bases between. The CDR3 is CASSSGPWAGDTGELFF. The CDR3 DNA reads TGCGCCAGCAGCTCCGGCCCATGGGCGGGTGACACCGGGGAGCTGTTTTTT.

The chain combines TRBV10-3 with TRBJ1-1; D not resolved. Germline V gene lookup returns CDR1 ENHRY and CDR2 SYGVKD. This CDR3 is 15 amino acids long. V lost 6 bases and J 3 bases, leaving 17 bases between the germline ends. The CDR3 protein is CAISPSGGRDTEAFF. The DNA for the CDR3 is TGTGCCATCAGCCCTTCAGGAGGGCGGGACACTGAAGCTTTCTTT.

This chain connects TRBV27 to TRBJ2-5; maybe TRBD2 (5 bases). CDR1 is MNHEY and CDR2 is SMNVEV in the germline V gene (reference sequence). The CDR3 sequence is 14 residues long. Trimming pared 5 bases from V and 4 bases from J, leaving 14 bases between. The CDR3 DNA follows: TGTGCCAGCAGTCCGCGGGCCAGAGGAGAGACCCAGTACTTC. Translating it yields CASSPRARGETQYF.

This clone was seen a single time. V and J are TRBV28 and TRBJ1-1; D gene unclear. Trimming pared 3 bases from V and 3 bases from J, leaving 8 bases between. The CDR3 consists of 13 residues. Germline CDR1 MDHEN, CDR2 SYDVKM. In nucleotides, the CDR3 is TGTGCCAGCAGTTTGGCCAGATACACTGAAGCTTTCTTT. It yields the protein CASSLARYTEAFF.

The chain links TRBV4-2 to TRBJ1-3, with D possibly being TRBD1 (5 bases). The CDR3 runs to 17 residues. Germline V gene data show CDR1 as LGHNA and CDR2 as YNFKEQ. Trimming took off 0 bases at V and 0 bases at J, with 12 bases between the two ends. CDR3 sequence (DNA): TGTGCCAGCAGCCAAGAACGAGCAGGGTCCTCTGGAAACACCATATATTTT. Translating it yields CASSQERAGSSGNTIYF.